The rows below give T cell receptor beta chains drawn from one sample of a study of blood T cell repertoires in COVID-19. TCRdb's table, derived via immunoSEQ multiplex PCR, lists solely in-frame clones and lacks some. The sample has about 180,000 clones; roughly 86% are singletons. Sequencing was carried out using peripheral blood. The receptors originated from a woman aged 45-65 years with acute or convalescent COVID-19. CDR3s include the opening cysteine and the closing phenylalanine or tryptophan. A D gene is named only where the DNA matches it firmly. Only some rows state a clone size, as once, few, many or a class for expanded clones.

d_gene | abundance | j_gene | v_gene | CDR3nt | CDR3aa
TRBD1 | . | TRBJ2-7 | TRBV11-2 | TGTGCCAGCAGCCGGGACAGGGGAACCTACGAGCAGTACTTC | CASSRDRGTYEQYF
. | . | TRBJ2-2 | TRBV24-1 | TGTGCCACAGTCCGAGGGCCCGCTCTTGGCGGGGAGCTGTTTTTT | CATVRGPALGGELFF
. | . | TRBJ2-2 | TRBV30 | TGTGCCTGGACCGGTACCGGGGAGCTGTTTTTT | CAWTGTGELFF
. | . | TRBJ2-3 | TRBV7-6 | TGTGCCAGCAGCACACCCCCAGGGGTGACGCAGTATTTT | CASSTPPGVTQYF
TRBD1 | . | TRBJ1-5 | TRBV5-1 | TGCGCCAGCAGCTACGGGACAGGGAACAATCAGCCCCAGCATTTT | CASSYGTGNNQPQHF
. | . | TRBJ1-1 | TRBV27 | TGTGCCAGCAGTTTAAACATGAACACTGAAGCTTTCTTT | CASSLNMNTEAFF
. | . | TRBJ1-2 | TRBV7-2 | TGTGCCAGCAGCTTAAGTGGGGGCTTAACCCCTCTGGGCGGCTACACCTTC | CASSLSGGLTPLGGYTF
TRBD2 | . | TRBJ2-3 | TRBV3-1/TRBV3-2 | TGTGCCAGCAGCCACCGAAAGAAGACTAGCAGCACAGATACGCAGTATTTT | CASSHRKKTSSTDTQYF
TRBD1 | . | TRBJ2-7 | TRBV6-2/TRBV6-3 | TGTGCCAGCAGTTACTTGTCCCCGGACAGGGGGCACGAGCAGTACTTC | CASSYLSPDRGHEQYF
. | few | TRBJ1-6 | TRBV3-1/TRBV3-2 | TGTGCCAGCAGCCAAGAACAGGTCCTATATAATTCACCCCTCCACTTT | CASSQEQVLYNSPLHF
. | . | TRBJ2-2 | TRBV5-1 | TGCGCCAGCAGCTTGGACGAGGGGGAGCTGTTTTTT | CASSLDEGELFF
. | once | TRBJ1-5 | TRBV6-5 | TGTGCCAGCAGCCACGGGGGTAGCAATCAGCCCCAGCATTTT | CASSHGGSNQPQHF
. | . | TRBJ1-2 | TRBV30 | TGTGCCGGCGGGGTAGGGCTTGGCTACACCTTC | CAGGVGLGYTF
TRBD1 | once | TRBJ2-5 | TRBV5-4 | TGTGCCAGCAGCTTGGAGACAGGGGACGCGACCCAGTACTTC | CASSLETGDATQYF
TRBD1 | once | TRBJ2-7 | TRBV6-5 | TGTGCCAGCAGAACCGGGACAGGGATCGGCGAGCAGTACTTC | CASRTGTGIGEQYF
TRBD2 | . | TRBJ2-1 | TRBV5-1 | TGCGCCAGCAGCTTGTACCTAGCGGGCCCAAACAATGAGCAGTTCTTC | CASSLYLAGPNNEQFF
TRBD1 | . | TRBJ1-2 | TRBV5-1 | TGCGCCAGCAGCTTAATAACCGGGACAGGCGATAACTATGGCTACACCTTC | CASSLITGTGDNYGYTF
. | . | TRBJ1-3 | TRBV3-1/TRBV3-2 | TGTGCCAGCAGTCTTCTTTTATATAACACCATATATTTT | CASSLLLYNTIYF
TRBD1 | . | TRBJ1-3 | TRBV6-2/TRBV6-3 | TGTGCCAGCAGTTACTCCTTCATGACAGGGTTCGGAAACACCATATATTTT | CASSYSFMTGFGNTIYF
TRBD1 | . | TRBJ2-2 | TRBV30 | TGTGCCTGGAGTGTGAAGGGGACAGGGAAATCGGGGGAGCTGTTTTTT | CAWSVKGTGKSGELFF
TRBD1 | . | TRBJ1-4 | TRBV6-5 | TGTGCCAGCAGCCTTACAGGGGCCAATGAAAAACTGTTTTTT | CASSLTGANEKLFF
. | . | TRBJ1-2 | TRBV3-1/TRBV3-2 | TGTGCCAGCAGCCAAGATCCAGGCAGTCTGGACTATGGCTACACCTTC | CASSQDPGSLDYGYTF
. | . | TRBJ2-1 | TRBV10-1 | TGCGCCAGCAGTGAGAAACTAGCCTACAATGAGCAGTTCTTC | CASSEKLAYNEQFF
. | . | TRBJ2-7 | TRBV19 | TGTGCCAGTAGTATCCCCGGGACAAGCTCCTACGAGCAGTACTTC | CASSIPGTSSYEQYF
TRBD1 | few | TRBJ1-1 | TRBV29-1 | TGCAGCTTTACTGGACAGGGTTCAGTAAAAGCTTTCTTT | CSFTGQGSVKAFF
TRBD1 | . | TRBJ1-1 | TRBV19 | TGTGCCAGTAGTCCCCTGGACAGGGGGAACACTGAAGCTTTCTTT | CASSPLDRGNTEAFF
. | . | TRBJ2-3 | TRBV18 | TGTGCCAGCTCAAGCACCACAGATACGCAGTATTTT | CASSSTTDTQYF
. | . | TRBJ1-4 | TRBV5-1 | TGCGCCAGCAGCTTGGGGGCAGGGATCGCAACTAATGAAAAACTGTTTTTT | CASSLGAGIATNEKLFF
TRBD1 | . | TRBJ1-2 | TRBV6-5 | TGTGCCAGCAGCGCCACAGGGGGCAACTATGGCTACACCTTC | CASSATGGNYGYTF
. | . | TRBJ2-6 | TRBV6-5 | TGTGCCAGCAGTCCTTCGGGATCTGGGGCCAACGTCCTGACTTTC | CASSPSGSGANVLTF
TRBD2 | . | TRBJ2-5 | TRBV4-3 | TGCGCCAGCAGCCAAGAATGGCTAGCGGGGGGTGAGACCCAGTACTTC | CASSQEWLAGGETQYF
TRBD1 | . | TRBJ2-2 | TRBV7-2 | TGTGCCAGCAGAATAAGGAGCGGTGGGACAGGGATTACCGGGGAGCTGTTTTTT | CASRIRSGGTGITGELFF
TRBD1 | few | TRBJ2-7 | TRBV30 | TGTGCCTTGAAGGACAGGGCGTCCTACGAGCAGTACTTC | CALKDRASYEQYF
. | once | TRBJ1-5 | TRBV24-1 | TGTGCCACCAGTGACAGGGGCTATCAGCCCCAGCATTTT | CATSDRGYQPQHF
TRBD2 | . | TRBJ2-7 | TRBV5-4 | TGTGCCAGCAGCCCGCGGGGGAGCCCCTACGAGCAGTACTTC | CASSPRGSPYEQYF
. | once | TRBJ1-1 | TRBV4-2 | TGTGCCAGCAGCCAATCCTGGGGAGGGGACGCTGAAGCTTTCTTT | CASSQSWGGDAEAFF
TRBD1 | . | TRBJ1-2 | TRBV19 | TGTGCCATCGGGACAGGGGGATTGGATGGCTACACCTTC | CAIGTGGLDGYTF
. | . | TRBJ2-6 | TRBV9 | TGTGCCAGCAGCGCGGGTTACATCGGGGCCAACGTCCTGACTTTC | CASSAGYIGANVLTF
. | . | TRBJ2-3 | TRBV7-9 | TGTGCCAGCAGCCCCCGTTGGGGGGGCACAGATACGCAGTATTTT | CASSPRWGGTDTQYF
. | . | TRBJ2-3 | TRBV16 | TGTGCCAGCAGCCCGGGTGGGGGCATTCTATCAGATACGCAGTATTTT | CASSPGGGILSDTQYF
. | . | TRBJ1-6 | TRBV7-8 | TGTGCCAGCAGCTACCAGGGCAGTTACTATAATTCACCCCTCCACTTT | CASSYQGSYYNSPLHF
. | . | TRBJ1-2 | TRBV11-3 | TGTGCCAGCAGCTTGAAGCCTATGGATGGCTACACCTTC | CASSLKPMDGYTF
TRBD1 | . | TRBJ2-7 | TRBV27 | TGTGCCAGCAGTTTATCGGAGGGCAGGGGGCCCTCCTACGAGCAGTACTTC | CASSLSEGRGPSYEQYF
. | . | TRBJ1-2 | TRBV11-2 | TGTGCCAGCAGCTTAGAAGGAGGAAACTATGGCTACACCTTC | CASSLEGGNYGYTF
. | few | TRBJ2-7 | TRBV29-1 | TGCAGCGTAGTTTCCTCCGGGACATTCTACGAGCAGTACTTC | CSVVSSGTFYEQYF
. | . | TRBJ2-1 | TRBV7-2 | TGTGCCAGCAGCTACCGGGCGGGGTGGGGCAATGAGCAGTTCTTC | CASSYRAGWGNEQFF
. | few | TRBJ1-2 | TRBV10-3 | TGTGCCATCAGATCAGGGACGGGGGAGAACTATGGCTACACCTTC | CAIRSGTGENYGYTF
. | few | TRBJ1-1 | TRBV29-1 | TGCAGCGTTGAGGGGGGATTTAACACTGAAGCTTTCTTT | CSVEGGFNTEAFF
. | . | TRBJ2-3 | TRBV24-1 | TGTGCCACCAGCGGTTCCCCAGGGGCGGGGGCCGTCACAGATACGCAGTATTTT | CATSGSPGAGAVTDTQYF
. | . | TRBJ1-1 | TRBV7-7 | TGTGCCAGCAGCCCCCTTACTCCTGAAGCTTTCTTT | CASSPLTPEAFF
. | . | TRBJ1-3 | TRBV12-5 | TGTGCTAGTGGTTTGATAGACACGGGAAGTTTGAAAGGAAACACCATATATTTT | CASGLIDTGSLKGNTIYF
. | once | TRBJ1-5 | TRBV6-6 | TGTGCCAGCAGTTACCTCAGGGGCGAGGTGCAGCCCCAGCATTTT | CASSYLRGEVQPQHF
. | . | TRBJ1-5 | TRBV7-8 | TGTGCCAGCAGCTTAGCGTCAGGGGTGGGTCAGCCCCAGCATTTT | CASSLASGVGQPQHF
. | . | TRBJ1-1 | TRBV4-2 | TGTGCCAGCAGCCCACCGGGAGCCTCGGGGAACACTGAAGCTTTCTTT | CASSPPGASGNTEAFF
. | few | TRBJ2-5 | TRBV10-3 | TGTGCCATCAGTTCAAACAGGGAGTACCAAGAGACCCAGTACTTC | CAISSNREYQETQYF
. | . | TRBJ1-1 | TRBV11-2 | TGTGCCAGCAGCTTAGATCTCGGGGAAAACACTGAAGCTTTCTTT | CASSLDLGENTEAFF